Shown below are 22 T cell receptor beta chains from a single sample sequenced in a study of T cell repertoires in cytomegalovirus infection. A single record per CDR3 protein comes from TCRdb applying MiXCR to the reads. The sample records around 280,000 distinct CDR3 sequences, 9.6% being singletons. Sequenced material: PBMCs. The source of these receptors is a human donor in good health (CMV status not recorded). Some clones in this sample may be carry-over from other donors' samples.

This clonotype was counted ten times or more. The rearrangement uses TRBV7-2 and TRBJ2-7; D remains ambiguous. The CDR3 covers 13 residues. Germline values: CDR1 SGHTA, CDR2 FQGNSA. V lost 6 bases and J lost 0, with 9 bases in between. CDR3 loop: CASRSTSSYEQYF. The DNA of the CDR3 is TGTGCCAGCAGGTCAACAAGCTCCTACGAGCAGTACTTC.

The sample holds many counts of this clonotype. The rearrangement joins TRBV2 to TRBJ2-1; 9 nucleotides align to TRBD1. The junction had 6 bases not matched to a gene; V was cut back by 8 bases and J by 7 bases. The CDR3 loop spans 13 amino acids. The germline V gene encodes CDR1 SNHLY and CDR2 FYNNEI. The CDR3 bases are TGTGCCAGCGAGGGACAGGGAGGGAATGAGCAGTTCTTC. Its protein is CASEGQGGNEQFF.

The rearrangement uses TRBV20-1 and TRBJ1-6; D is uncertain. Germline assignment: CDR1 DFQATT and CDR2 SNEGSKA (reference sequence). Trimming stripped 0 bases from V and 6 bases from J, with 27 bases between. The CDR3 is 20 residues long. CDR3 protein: CSARETASGGLARFNSPLHF. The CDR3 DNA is TGCAGTGCTAGAGAAACAGCCTCCGGTGGTCTTGCGCGTTTTAATTCACCCCTCCACTTT.

CDR3 in amino acids: CSVEVALIYGYTF. The CDR3 DNA follows: TGCAGCGTTGAAGTGGCATTGATCTACGGCTACACCTTC. This chain uses TRBV29-1 with TRBJ1-2, with unresolved D. V lost 1 base, J lost 8 bases, and 14 bases lay in between. Germline V lookup: CDR1 SQVTM, CDR2 ANQGSEA. CDR3 size: 13 residues.

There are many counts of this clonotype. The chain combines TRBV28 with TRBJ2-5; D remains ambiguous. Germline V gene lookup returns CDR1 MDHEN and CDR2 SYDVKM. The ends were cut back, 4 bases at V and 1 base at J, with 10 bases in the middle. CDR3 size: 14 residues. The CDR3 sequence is CASSSPKVQETQYF. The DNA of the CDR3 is TGTGCCAGCAGTTCCCCTAAGGTCCAAGAGACCCAGTACTTC. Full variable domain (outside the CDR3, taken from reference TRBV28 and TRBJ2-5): DVKVTQSSRYLVKRTGEKVFLECVQDMDHENMFWYRQDPGLGLRLIYFSYDVKMKEKGDIPEGYSVSREKKERFSLILESASTNQTSMYLCASSSPKVQETQYFGPGTRLLVL.

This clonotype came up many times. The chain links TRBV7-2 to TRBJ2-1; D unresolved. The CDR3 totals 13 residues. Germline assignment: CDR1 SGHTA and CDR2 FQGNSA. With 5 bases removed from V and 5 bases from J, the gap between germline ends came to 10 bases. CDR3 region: CASSLPRDNEQFF. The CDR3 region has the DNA TGTGCCAGCAGCCTCCCGAGAGACAATGAGCAGTTCTTC. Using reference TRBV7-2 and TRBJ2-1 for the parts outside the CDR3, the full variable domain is GAGVSQSPSNKVTEKGKDVELRCDPISGHTALYWYRQSLGQGLEFLIYFQGNSAPDKSGLPSDRFSAERTGGSVSTLTIQRTQQEDSAVYLCASSLPRDNEQFFGPGTRLTVL.

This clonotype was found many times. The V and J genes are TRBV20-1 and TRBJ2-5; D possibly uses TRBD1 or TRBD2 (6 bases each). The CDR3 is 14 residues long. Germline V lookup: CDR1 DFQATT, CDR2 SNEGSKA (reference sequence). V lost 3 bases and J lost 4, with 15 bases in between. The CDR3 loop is CSARDRGLGETQYF. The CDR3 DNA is TGCAGTGCTAGGGATCGGGGGCTAGGAGAGACCCAGTACTTC.

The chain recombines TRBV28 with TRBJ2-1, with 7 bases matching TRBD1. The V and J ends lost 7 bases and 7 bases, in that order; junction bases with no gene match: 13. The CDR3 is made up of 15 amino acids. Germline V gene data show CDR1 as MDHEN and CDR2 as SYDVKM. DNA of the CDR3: TGTGCCAGCACCAAACGGGACAGTGCTATTAATGAGCAGTTCTTC. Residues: CASTKRDSAINEQFF. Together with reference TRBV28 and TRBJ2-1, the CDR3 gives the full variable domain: DVKVTQSSRYLVKRTGEKVFLECVQDMDHENMFWYRQDPGLGLRLIYFSYDVKMKEKGDIPEGYSVSREKKERFSLILESASTNQTSMYLCASTKRDSAINEQFFGPGTRLTVL.

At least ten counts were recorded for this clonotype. The CDR3 reads CASVGDSGNTIYF. CDR3 sequence (DNA): TGTGCCAGCGTGGGCGACTCTGGAAACACCATATATTTT. This chain uses TRBV2 with TRBJ1-3; D remains unclear. Germline V CDR1 and CDR2: SNHLY, FYNNEI. Deletions cut 8 bases from V and 0 bases from J, with 8 bases between. The CDR3 extends over 13 amino acids.

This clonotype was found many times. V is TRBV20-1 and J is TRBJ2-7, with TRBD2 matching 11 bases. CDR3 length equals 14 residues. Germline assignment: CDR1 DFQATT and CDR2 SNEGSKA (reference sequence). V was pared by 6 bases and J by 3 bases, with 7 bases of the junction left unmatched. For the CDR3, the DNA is TGCAGTGCCTCTAGCGGGGGGCCTTTCTACGAGCAGTACGTC. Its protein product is CSASSGGPFYEQYV.

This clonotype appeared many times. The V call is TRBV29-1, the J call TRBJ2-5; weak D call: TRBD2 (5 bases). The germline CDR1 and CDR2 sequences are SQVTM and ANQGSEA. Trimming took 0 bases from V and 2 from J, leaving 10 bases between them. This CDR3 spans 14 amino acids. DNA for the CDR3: TGCAGCGTTGAAGAGCCCGGGAAGCAAGAGACCCAGTACTTC. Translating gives CSVEEPGKQETQYF.

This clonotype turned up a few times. The CDR3 sequence is CASSFLMKETQYF. The CDR3 nucleotides read TGTGCCAGCAGTTTCTTAATGAAAGAGACCCAGTACTTC. The chain couples TRBV12-3 or TRBV12-4 to TRBJ2-5; no definite D call. The CDR3 consists of 13 residues. The V gene lost 3 bases and the J gene lost 3 bases, with 8 bases spanning the gap.

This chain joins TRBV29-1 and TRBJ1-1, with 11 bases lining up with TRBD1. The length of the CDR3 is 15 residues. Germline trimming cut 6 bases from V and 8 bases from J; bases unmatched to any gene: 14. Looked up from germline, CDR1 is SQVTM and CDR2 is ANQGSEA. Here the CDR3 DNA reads TGCAGCGTCCCTTCCCGGACAGGGGGCGAAGGGGAAGCTTTCTTT. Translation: CSVPSRTGGEGEAFF.

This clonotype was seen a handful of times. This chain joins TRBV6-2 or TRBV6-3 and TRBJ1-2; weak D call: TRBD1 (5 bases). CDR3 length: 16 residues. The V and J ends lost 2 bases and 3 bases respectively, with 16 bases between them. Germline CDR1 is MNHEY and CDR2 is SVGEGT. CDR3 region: CASSYGGSDGHYGYTF. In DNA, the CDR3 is TGTGCCAGCAGTTACGGGGGAAGCGACGGGCACTATGGCTACACCTTC.

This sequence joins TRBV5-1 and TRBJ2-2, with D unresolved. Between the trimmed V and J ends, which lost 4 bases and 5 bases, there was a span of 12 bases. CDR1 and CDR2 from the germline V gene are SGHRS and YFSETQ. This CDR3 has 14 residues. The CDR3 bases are TGCGCCAGCAGCCTGGCAGTCGGAACCGGGGAGCTGTTTTTT. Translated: CASSLAVGTGELFF.

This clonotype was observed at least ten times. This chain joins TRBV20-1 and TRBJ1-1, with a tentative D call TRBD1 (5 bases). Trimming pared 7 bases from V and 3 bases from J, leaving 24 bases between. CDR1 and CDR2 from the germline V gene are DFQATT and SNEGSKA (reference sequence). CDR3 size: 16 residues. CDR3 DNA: TGCAGTGTTCAGGGCCTTCCGACATCCCGAGACACTGAAGCTTTCTTT. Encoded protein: CSVQGLPTSRDTEAFF.

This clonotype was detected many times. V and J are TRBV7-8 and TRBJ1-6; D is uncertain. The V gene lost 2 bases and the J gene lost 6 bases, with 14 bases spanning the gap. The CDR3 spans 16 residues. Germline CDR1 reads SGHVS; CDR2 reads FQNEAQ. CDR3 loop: CASSLRMGIGNSPLHF. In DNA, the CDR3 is TGTGCCAGCAGCTTAAGGATGGGAATTGGTAATTCACCCCTCCACTTT. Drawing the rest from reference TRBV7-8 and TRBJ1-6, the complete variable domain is GAGVSQSPRYKVAKRGQDVALRCDPISGHVSLFWYQQALGQGPEFLTYFQNEAQLDKSGLPSDRFFAERPEGSVSTLKIQRTQQEDSAVYLCASSLRMGIGNSPLHFGNGTRLTVT.

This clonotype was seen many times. The CDR3 protein is CASRTGQGVQPQHF. The CDR3 DNA is TGTGCCAGCAGAACCGGACAGGGGGTTCAGCCCCAGCATTTT. J is TRBJ1-5 and V is TRBV28; the match to TRBD1 covers 10 bases. The CDR3 consists of 14 residues. V shed 6 bases, J shed 6 bases, and the junction held 5 bases outside the gene matches. Germline V CDR1 and CDR2: MDHEN, SYDVKM. The full variable domain, completed using reference TRBV28 and TRBJ1-5, is DVKVTQSSRYLVKRTGEKVFLECVQDMDHENMFWYRQDPGLGLRLIYFSYDVKMKEKGDIPEGYSVSREKKERFSLILESASTNQTSMYLCASRTGQGVQPQHFGDGTRLSIL.

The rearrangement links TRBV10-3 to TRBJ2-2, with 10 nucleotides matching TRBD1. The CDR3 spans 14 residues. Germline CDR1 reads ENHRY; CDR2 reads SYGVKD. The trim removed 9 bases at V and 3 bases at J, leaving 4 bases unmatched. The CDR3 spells CAIRGQGDTGELFF. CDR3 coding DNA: TGTGCCATTCGAGGACAGGGGGACACCGGGGAGCTGTTTTTT.

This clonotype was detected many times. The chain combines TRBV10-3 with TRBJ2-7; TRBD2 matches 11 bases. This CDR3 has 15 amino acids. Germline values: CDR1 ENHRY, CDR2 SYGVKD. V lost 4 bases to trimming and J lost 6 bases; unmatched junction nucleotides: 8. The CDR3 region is CAISVSTSGAAEQYV. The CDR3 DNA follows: TGTGCCATCAGTGTTTCGACTAGCGGGGCAGCCGAGCAGTACGTC.

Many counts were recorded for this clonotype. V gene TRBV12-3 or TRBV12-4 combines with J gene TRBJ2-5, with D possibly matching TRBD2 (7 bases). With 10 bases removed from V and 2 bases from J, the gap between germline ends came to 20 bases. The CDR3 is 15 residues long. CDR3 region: CATRRGAGNQETQYF. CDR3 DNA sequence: TGTGCCACCCGCCGGGGGGCGGGGAATCAAGAGACCCAGTACTTC.

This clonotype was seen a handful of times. As DNA, the CDR3 is TGTGCCAGCACATCAGGGTCCTACAATGAGCAGTTCTTC. It codes for CASTSGSYNEQFF. The rearrangement uses TRBV27 and TRBJ2-1; D is perhaps TRBD1 (5 bases). CDR1 MNHEY and CDR2 SMNVEV come from the germline V gene (reference sequence). This CDR3 spans 13 amino acids. Trimming removed 7 bases at V and 1 base at J, with 8 bases between.